This T cell receptor (beta chain) was recorded in a study of T cell responses to AZD1222 COVID-19 vaccine (dated by TCRdb to the early 2020s). About the study as a whole: Because spike-specific TCR depth and breadth did not differ between the two schedules, AZD1222 recipients who got a second dose at roughly 4 weeks were pooled with those who got a second dose at roughly 12 weeks. TCR sequencing was performed for 233 trial participants, of whom around 210 were given two doses of AZD1222 and approximately 25 were given two doses of MenACWY control vaccine. Enrollment into the trials was organized by age into subgroups of 18-55, 56-69 and 70-plus years, and those subgroups contained approximately 150, 30 and 60 TCR-sequenced participants, respectively.

This clone was observed once. The antigen this receptor binds is unknown. Base qualities are not provided; no much larger clone lies one nucleotide away. The CDR3 regions of human TCRbeta chains were analyzed by immunosequencing. For the original study's pipeline: Repertoire TCRs were checked for matches against a reference library of SARS-CoV-2-specific TCRs that had been generated using the MIRA antigen-specificity platform. Breadth meant the fraction of unique TCRs that were SARS-CoV-2-associated, whereas depth meant the fraction of total T cells that were SARS-CoV-2-associated. Using the MIRA data, each spike-specific TCR was assigned both to the spike region to which the TCR was reactive and to a CD4 or CD8 class. Log10-transformed breadth and depth values were compared by one-way ANOVA with Sidak's multiple comparisons tests. TCRdb carries this immuneACCESS record with in-frame sequences only. Its versions omit some clonotypes, under half of them owing to an unresolved V gene in the studies checked, with the rest unexplained. V and J calls and clone size are copied from that table; D and trimming were computed from the DNA. This sample has more than 100,000 clones in its table, and roughly 87% of those were observed once. 8.5% to 10% of the sample is held by the ten biggest clonotypes.

According to the study, the label for this sample's time point signals: baseline before first vaccination. Vaccinee samples were obtained from the UK trials COV001 and COV002, which included a single-blind randomized controlled phase 2/3 trial of AZD1222 (ChAdOx1 nCoV-19) in healthy adults. Trial participant PBMC samples were collected at day 0 and day 28 after the second dose for TCRbeta chain sequencing. General conclusions and limits of the study: The 56-69-year group was small, and its depth increase did not reach significance, likely because of low power. The vaccine-associated CD4 TCRs covered the entire spike protein, and the dominant responses fell in regions 160-218 and 743-854. Participants were mostly white British, with more females than males. The authors suggested clonal diversity may have been underestimated. After two AZD1222 doses, both the breadth and the depth of spike-specific TCRs were significantly higher than at day 0 and than in MenACWY recipients. Conclusions about previously exposed vaccinees are limited, since just a handful of AZD1222 recipients were seropositive for SARS-CoV-2 at baseline. Epitopes outside the regions mutated in the B.1.351 and B.1.1.7 variants were reportedly recognized by nearly half of the unique spike-specific TCRs. No day 14 peak-response samples were available, so repertoires were characterized only after the peak T cell response.

In the germline V gene (reference sequence), CDR1 corresponds to LGHDT and CDR2 to YNNKEL. V is clipped by 1 base and J by 4 bases, and the sequence between their germline boundaries is 6 bases long. The CDR3 has 13 amino acids, counting the end cysteine and phenylalanine. The DNA shown is the 39-base CDR3, in frame from base 1. The V and J segments used are TRBV3-1 (or the pseudogene TRBV3-2) and TRBJ2-3, with no reliable assignment of the D segment. This sample comprised peripheral blood, obtained on day 0 of AZD1222 vaccination. The source is an adult in good health. The CDR3 is CASSQAGPDTQYF. Read as DNA, the sequence is TGTGCCAGCAGCCAAGCAGGTCCAGATACGCAGTATTTT.